A selection of T cell receptor beta chains follows, all from one sample in a study of cytomegalovirus exposure and HLA in healthy donors. Profiled with immunoSEQ multiplex PCR; TCRdb holds only in-frame clones, not every one. The sample has fewer than 150,000 clones; around 69% are singletons. Source material: PBMCs. The receptors shown here come from a woman aged 35 to 49 in good health and CMV-seropositive. CDR3s include the opening cysteine and the closing phenylalanine or tryptophan. Fields, in order: clone size, D gene, J gene, V gene, CDR3 protein, CDR3 DNA. D genes are given only for firm matches. Clone size is not always given. Where it is, it says once, few, many or a class for expanded clones.

size: -
D: -
J: TRBJ1-2
V: TRBV19
CDR3: CASSPWERGYGYTF
DNA: TGTGCCAGTAGCCCCTGGGAGCGGGGCTATGGCTACACCTTC

size: -
D: -
J: TRBJ1-1
V: TRBV5-1
CDR3: CASSFGSGMATEAFF
DNA: TGCGCCAGCAGCTTTGGGTCGGGAATGGCCACTGAAGCTTTCTTT

size: once
D: -
J: TRBJ1-6
V: TRBV5-8
CDR3: CASSLDGSYNSPLHF
DNA: TGTGCCAGCAGCTTGGACGGGTCCTATAATTCACCCCTCCACTTT

size: few
D: -
J: TRBJ2-3
V: TRBV29-1
CDR3: CSAAGATDTQYF
DNA: TGCAGCGCGGCGGGGGCAACAGATACGCAGTATTTT

size: few
D: -
J: TRBJ1-1
V: TRBV5-8
CDR3: CASREGFNTEAFF
DNA: TGTGCCAGCAGGGAGGGTTTCAACACTGAAGCTTTCTTT

size: -
D: -
J: TRBJ1-1
V: TRBV6-4
CDR3: CASSVEGHTEAFF
DNA: TGTGCCAGCAGTGTAGAGGGCCACACTGAAGCTTTCTTT

size: -
D: -
J: TRBJ1-5
V: TRBV5-1
CDR3: CASSLGTGNQPQHF
DNA: TGCGCCAGCAGCTTGGGGACAGGCAATCAGCCCCAGCATTTT

size: -
D: TRBD1
J: TRBJ1-2
V: TRBV5-1
CDR3: CASSLASRQGDYGYTF
DNA: TGCGCCAGCAGCTTGGCCTCGAGACAGGGGGACTATGGCTACACCTTC

size: few
D: -
J: TRBJ1-4
V: TRBV5-1
CDR3: CASSAGAMDEKLFF
DNA: TGCGCCAGCAGCGCGGGAGCGATGGATGAAAAACTGTTTTTT

size: -
D: -
J: TRBJ2-5
V: TRBV10-2
CDR3: CASSGGTHNGETQYF
DNA: TGCGCCAGCAGTGGCGGGACTCATAATGGAGAGACCCAGTACTTC

size: -
D: -
J: TRBJ1-1
V: TRBV4-2
CDR3: CASSQEERSTEAFF
DNA: TGTGCCAGCAGCCAAGAAGAACGCAGCACTGAAGCTTTCTTT

size: -
D: TRBD1
J: TRBJ2-2
V: TRBV7-2
CDR3: CASSDREMVGELFF
DNA: TGTGCCAGCAGCGACAGGGAAATGGTCGGGGAGCTGTTTTTT

size: -
D: -
J: TRBJ1-1
V: TRBV4-3
CDR3: CASSQDRRMDSGAFF
DNA: TGCGCCAGCAGCCAAGATCGACGGATGGACTCGGGGGCTTTCTTT

size: -
D: TRBD2
J: TRBJ2-5
V: TRBV2
CDR3: CASQGGGETQYF
DNA: TGTGCCAGTCAAGGCGGGGGAGAGACCCAGTACTTC

size: -
D: -
J: TRBJ1-6
V: TRBV5-6
CDR3: CASSLGSGRANSPLHF
DNA: TGTGCCAGCAGCTTGGGGTCCGGCAGGGCCAATTCACCCCTCCACTTT

size: -
D: -
J: TRBJ1-6
V: TRBV19
CDR3: CASSNRQTNSPLHF
DNA: TGTGCCAGTAGTAACCGACAGACAAATTCACCCCTCCACTTT

size: -
D: TRBD1
J: TRBJ2-6
V: TRBV5-4
CDR3: CASSFTGTGAGANVLTF
DNA: TGTGCCAGCAGCTTTACCGGGACAGGGGCTGGGGCCAACGTCCTGACTTTC